The T cell receptor beta chain described here comes from a study of CD8 T cells in ankylosing spondylitis. Per germline, CDR1 SGHTA and CDR2 FQGNSA. With 5 bases removed from V and 7 bases from J, the gap between germline ends came to 18 bases. This CDR3 has 14 amino acids. TCRdb used MiXCR to reprocess the 5' RACE reads, holding one entry per CDR3 protein. This sample has about 240,000 distinct CDR3 sequences, with over 8.5% found just once. Only a few counts were recorded for this clonotype. Antigen unknown. Study results and limitations: Typical of ankylosing spondylitis blood, it appeared, was a TCR beta motif of roughly eight highly homologous variants.

This sequence was found in a male donor with ankylosing spondylitis or in good health (not recorded which). The sequenced sample was blood, either unsorted or a sorted T cell fraction (not recorded which). This chain links TRBV7-2 with TRBJ2-7, with D uncertain. For the CDR3, the DNA is TGTGCCAGCAGCACCGCCCCGGGCCCGGTTGAGCAGTACTTC. Its protein is CASSTAPGPVEQYF.